This record concerns one T cell receptor beta chain sequence. Antigen specificity is unknown. The CDR3 runs 14 residues. Trimming stripped 0 bases from V and 5 bases from J, with 11 bases between. Germline V gene sequence: CDR1 SGHRS, CDR2 YFSETQ. Random-hexamer reverse transcription was applied to about 0.45 to 1 ug RNA. In TCRdb, the immunoSEQ multiplex PCR reads were re-called with MiXCR into one record per CDR3 protein. The sample has around 170,000 distinct CDR3 sequences; just under 95% are singletons. This sample is drawn from a study of CD8 T cells in Susac syndrome. Study-level findings and limits: The peak of CD8+ clonal expansion in Susac was seen in TEMRA cells and active patients.

The sequencing sample was made of CD8+ T cells from PBMCs. The chain has TRBV5-1 and TRBJ2-5, with D possibly TRBD2 on 6 matching bases. This sequence originates from a human donor with Susac syndrome. The CDR3 region is CASSLALGGETQYF. The CDR3 DNA follows: TGCGCCAGCAGCTTGGCCCTTGGAGGGGAGACCCAGTACTTC.